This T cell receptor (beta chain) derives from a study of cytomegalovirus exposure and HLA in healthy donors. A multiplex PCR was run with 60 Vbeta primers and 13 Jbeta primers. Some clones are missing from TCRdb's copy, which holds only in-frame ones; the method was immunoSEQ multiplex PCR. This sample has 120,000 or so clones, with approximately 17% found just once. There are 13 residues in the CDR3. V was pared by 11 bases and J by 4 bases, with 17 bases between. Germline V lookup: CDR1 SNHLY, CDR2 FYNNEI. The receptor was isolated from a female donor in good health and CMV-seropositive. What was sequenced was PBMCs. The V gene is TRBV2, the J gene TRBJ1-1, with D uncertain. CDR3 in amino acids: CAPTASEVTEAFF. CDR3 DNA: TGTGCCCCGACCGCCTCAGAGGTCACTGAAGCTTTCTTT.